Described below is a single T cell receptor (beta chain) sequence and its context. These data originate in a study of shared clonotypes between healthy human individuals. Looking at the study overall: With ages of 18 to 49, the donors were two women and a few men.

V shed 8 bases and J shed 1 base, with 11 bases lying between them. Germline lookup yields CDR1 MDHEN and CDR2 SYDVKM. The CDR3 runs 13 residues. Sequencing was performed with immunoSEQ multiplex PCR; in TCRdb, only in-frame clones are kept and a portion is missing. The sample has hundreds of thousands of clones, 73% seen once; the top ten hold roughly 2%. The specimen was memory CD4+ T cells sorted from blood. The sample's subset: CD45RA-negative fraction. The chain uses TRBV28 and TRBJ1-2; tentative D call: TRBD1 (5 bases). The receptor was derived from a woman in her twenties or thirties in good health. The CDR3: CASGSGINYGYTF. The CDR3 DNA reads as TGTGCCAGCGGTTCAGGGATTAACTATGGCTACACCTTC.